The 12 T cell receptor beta chains given below trace back to one sample, sequenced in a study of blood T cells in healthy people across ages. A second roughly 7 to 12 cycle PCR used barcoded and J-beta primers. A single record per CDR3 protein comes from TCRdb applying MiXCR to the 5' RACE reads. The sample lists roughly 500,000 distinct CDR3 sequences; 25% to 30% were seen once. The sample consisted of blood. These receptors were taken from a woman aged 65 to 85 in good health.

The chain employs TRBV3-1 and TRBJ2-7; tentatively, D is TRBD1 or TRBD2 (5 bases each). Germline loops: CDR1 LGHDT, CDR2 YNNKEL (reference sequence). Trimming pared 9 bases from V and 3 bases from J, leaving 12 bases between. This CDR3 has 12 amino acids. As DNA, the CDR3 is TGTGCCAGTAGCGTAGGGGACTACGAGCAGTACTTC. It yields the protein CASSVGDYEQYF.

The chain employs TRBV3-1 and TRBJ2-7; D not certain. Germline V gene sequence: CDR1 LGHDT, CDR2 YNNKEL (reference sequence). Between the trimmed V and J ends, which lost 3 bases and 5 bases, there was a span of 5 bases. The CDR3 runs 11 residues. The CDR3 sequence is CASSHFNEQYF. In DNA, the CDR3 is TGTGCCAGCAGCCACTTTAACGAGCAGTACTTC.

This clonotype was counted between two and nine times. This chain uses TRBV6-2 or TRBV6-3 with TRBJ1-6; unclear D gene. CDR1 MNHEY and CDR2 SVGEGT come from the germline V gene. Trimming left V 4 bases short and J 0 bases short, with 16 bases between. The CDR3 has 18 amino acids. CDR3 sequence reads: CASSSSLQLNSYNSPLHF. Written as DNA, the CDR3 is TGTGCCAGCAGTTCCTCGCTTCAGCTCAACTCCTATAATTCACCCCTCCACTTT.

There are many counts of this clonotype. The chain couples TRBV4-2 to TRBJ2-3; D unclear. Per germline, CDR1 LGHNA and CDR2 YNFKEQ. Trimming removed 0 bases at V and 4 bases at J, with 5 bases between. The CDR3 has 13 amino acids. The CDR3 DNA reads as TGTGCCAGCAGCCAAGATGGGGCAGATACGCAGTATTTT. This codes for CASSQDGADTQYF.

J is TRBJ2-5 and V is TRBV2; 7 nucleotides match TRBD2. This CDR3 spans 14 amino acids. The junction had 12 bases not matched to a gene; V was cut back by 0 bases and J by 14 bases. In germline, CDR1 is SNHLY, CDR2 FYNNEI. This CDR3 reads CASSEALPGAGSYF. The CDR3 DNA sequence: TGTGCCAGCAGTGAAGCGCTTCCGGGAGCGGGGTCATACTTC.

The rearrangement uses TRBV20-1 and TRBJ2-4; TRBD2 matches 12 bases. The CDR3 length is 16 residues. V lost 4 bases and J lost 8; bases outside the gene matches: 12. CDR1 is DFQATT and CDR2 is SNEGSKA in the germline V gene (reference sequence). In nucleotides, the CDR3 is TGCAGTGCTACCCCTAGCGGGGGGGCCAATCGGGACATTCAGTACTTC. Amino acids: CSATPSGGANRDIQYF.

This chain connects TRBV7-8 to TRBJ1-2; no definite D call. Trimming took off 0 bases at V and 7 bases at J, with 15 bases between the two ends. Germline values: CDR1 SGHVS, CDR2 FQNEAQ. CDR3 length: 15 residues. CDR3 coding DNA: TGTGCCAGCAGCTTAGCGGCGAGGAGGGTCGGTGGCTACACCTTC. Its protein product is CASSLAARRVGGYTF.

This clonotype was observed a few times. This sequence joins TRBV6-2 or TRBV6-3 and TRBJ2-5; D is ambiguous. The end of the DNA aligns better with TRBJ2-7, so the J call may be wrong. Germline CDR1 MNHEY, CDR2 SVGEGT. The CDR3 sequence is 13 residues long. CDR3 nucleotide sequence: TGTGCCAGCAGTTTACGGAGCAGCGACGAGCAGTACTTC. It encodes CASSLRSSDEQYF.

Only a few counts were recorded for this clonotype. V and J are TRBV3-1 and TRBJ1-2; D call uncertain. The CDR3 has 14 amino acids. CDR1 and CDR2 from the germline V gene are LGHDT and YNNKEL (reference sequence). The V end was cut by 0 bases, the J end by 6 bases, with 11 bases between. CDR3: CASSQDSQIDGYTF. The CDR3 DNA follows: TGTGCCAGCAGCCAAGATAGTCAAATTGATGGCTACACCTTC. Full variable domain (missing parts from reference TRBV3-1 and TRBJ1-2): DTAVSQTPKYLVTQMGNDKSIKCEQNLGHDTMYWYKQDSKKFLKIMFSYNNKELIINETVPNRFSPKSPDKAHLNLHINSLELGDSAVYFCASSQDSQIDGYTFGSGTRLTVV.

J is TRBJ2-6 and V is TRBV6-1; D ambiguous. V was clipped by 0 bases and J by 0 bases, with 6 bases between them. CDR1 and CDR2 from the germline V gene are MNHNS and SASEGT. This CDR3 has 16 residues. The CDR3 region is CASSEAYGSGANVLTF. The CDR3 nucleotides read TGTGCCAGCAGTGAAGCCTACGGCTCTGGGGCCAACGTCCTGACTTTC.

This clonotype was observed at least ten times. The chain joins TRBV7-2 to TRBJ2-5; D is possibly TRBD1 (5 bases). The CDR3 runs to 13 residues. Germline V lookup: CDR1 SGHTA, CDR2 FQGNSA. V lost 5 bases to trimming and J lost 5 bases, with 12 bases between them. The CDR3 sequence is CASSVLPGETQYF. The CDR3 DNA follows: TGTGCCAGCAGCGTACTCCCAGGGGAGACCCAGTACTTC. Full variable domain (outside the CDR3, taken from reference TRBV7-2 and TRBJ2-5): GAGVSQSPSNKVTEKGKDVELRCDPISGHTALYWYRQSLGQGLEFLIYFQGNSAPDKSGLPSDRFSAERTGGSVSTLTIQRTQQEDSAVYLCASSVLPGETQYFGPGTRLLVL.

The J gene is TRBJ1-1, the V gene TRBV5-5; D is perhaps TRBD1 (5 bases). V was cut by 4 bases and J by 4 bases, with 11 bases left in between. Germline assignment: CDR1 SGHKS and CDR2 YYEKEE (reference sequence). CDR3 length equals 13 residues. CDR3 bases: TGTGCCAGCAGCCTCACAGGTTTCACTGAAGCTTTCTTT. Encoded protein: CASSLTGFTEAFF. Full variable domain (missing parts from reference TRBV5-5 and TRBJ1-1): DAGVTQSPTHLIKTRGQQVTLRCSPISGHKSVSWYQQVLGQGPQFIFQYYEKEERGRGNFPDRFSARQFPNYSSELNVNALLLGDSALYLCASSLTGFTEAFFGQGTRLTVV.